Below are 26 T cell receptor beta chains sequenced from a single sample in a study of cytomegalovirus exposure and HLA in healthy donors. The PCR employed 60 Vbeta primers together with 13 Jbeta primers. The protocol was immunoSEQ multiplex PCR, while the TCRdb copy is restricted to in-frame clones and leaves out a portion. The profile shows about 150,000 clones, over 65% of them singletons. Specimen: PBMCs. The receptors derive from a woman aged 40 to 50 in good health and CMV-seronegative.

This chain connects TRBV29-1 to TRBJ2-1; 9 bases map to TRBD2. Germline CDR1 reads SQVTM; CDR2 reads ANQGSEA. The CDR3 loop spans 13 amino acids. CDR3 sequence reads: CGGGDASYNEQFF. The CDR3 DNA reads as TGCGGCGGGGGGGATGCCTCCTACAATGAGCAGTTCTTC.

V is TRBV10-2 and J is TRBJ2-7; TRBD2 might be the D (5 bases). Germline V CDR1 and CDR2: WSHSY, SAAADI. CDR3 length equals 17 residues. The V end lost 5 bases, the J end lost 0 bases, and 20 bases lay between the germline ends. CDR3 residues: CASSFYPGPRGSYEQYF. DNA for the CDR3: TGCGCCAGCAGTTTTTACCCGGGCCCCCGGGGCTCCTACGAGCAGTACTTC.

This clone was seen only once. The V and J genes are TRBV14 and TRBJ2-6; D is possibly TRBD2 (6 bases). V lost 4 bases, J lost 1 base, and 20 bases lay in between. The germline V gene encodes CDR1 SGHDN and CDR2 FVKESK. The CDR3 runs to 19 residues. The CDR3 sequence is CASSPKGGVFESGANVLTF. As DNA, the CDR3 is TGTGCCAGCAGCCCGAAGGGCGGGGTATTCGAGTCTGGGGCCAACGTCCTGACTTTC.

The chain recombines TRBV5-8 with TRBJ1-1; possible D gene TRBD1, 5 bases. The CDR3 contains 14 residues. The V gene's germline CDR1 is SGHTS and CDR2 YDEGEE. V lost 0 bases and J 1 base, leaving 7 bases between the germline ends. CDR3 DNA sequence: TGTGCCAGCAGCTTGGGACAGAGGAACACTGAAGCTTTCTTT. Its translation: CASSLGQRNTEAFF. The complete variable domain, with remaining parts taken from reference TRBV5-8 and TRBJ1-1, reads EAGVTQSPTHLIKTRGQQATLRCSPISGHTSVYWYQQALGLGLQFLLWYDEGEERNRGNFPPRFSGRQFPNYSSELNVNALELEDSALYLCASSLGQRNTEAFFGQGTRLTVV.

The rearrangement links TRBV7-9 to TRBJ2-3; D remains ambiguous. CDR3 length: 11 amino acids. Per the germline V gene, CDR1 is SEHNR and CDR2 is FQNEAQ (reference sequence). Trimming left V 7 bases short and J 4 bases short, with 6 bases between. CDR3 DNA: TGTGCCAGCACACACGCAGATACGCAGTATTTT. Encoded protein: CASTHADTQYF.

This clone turned up a few times. This chain uses TRBV5-1 with TRBJ1-4, with 7 bases identical to TRBD1. Per germline, CDR1 SGHRS and CDR2 YFSETQ. The CDR3 is 14 amino acids. V lost 2 bases and J lost 8; bases outside the gene matches: 6. The CDR3 is CASSFGQVTEKLFF. DNA of the CDR3: TGCGCCAGCAGCTTTGGACAGGTTACGGAAAAACTGTTTTTT.

This chain connects TRBV30 to TRBJ1-1; D is perhaps TRBD1 (6 bases). The CDR3 has 12 residues. Trimming took off 5 bases at V and 3 bases at J, with 10 bases between the two ends. Germline V gene lookup returns CDR1 GTSNPN and CDR2 SVGIG (reference sequence). DNA for the CDR3: TGTGCCTGGCTAACAGGGTACACTGAAGCTTTCTTT. Protein product: CAWLTGYTEAFF.

The chain joins TRBV5-1 to TRBJ2-5; 8 nucleotides line up with TRBD2. The CDR3 is 14 amino acids. Germline CDR1 and CDR2: SGHRS and YFSETQ. The trim removed 3 bases at V and 2 bases at J, leaving 3 bases unmatched. The CDR3 loop reads CASSSTSGQETQYF. DNA for the CDR3: TGCGCCAGCAGCTCCACTAGCGGTCAAGAGACCCAGTACTTC.

This chain uses TRBV2 with TRBJ1-1, with a weak D call TRBD1 (5 bases). The CDR3 length is 12 residues. Germline CDR1 reads SNHLY; CDR2 reads FYNNEI. V was trimmed by 6 bases and J by 4 bases, leaving 9 bases between them. CDR3 DNA: TGTGCCAGCAGGTGGGGCGGCACTGAAGCTTTCTTT. Encoded protein: CASRWGGTEAFF.

The chain combines TRBV4-2 with TRBJ2-3; 10 bases match TRBD2. This CDR3 is 16 amino acids long. The J segment lost 2 bases and the V segment lost 5 bases, leaving 7 bases of the junction unmatched. The germline V gene has CDR1 LGHNA and CDR2 YNFKEQ. This CDR3 is CASSTYLAGATDTQYF. Written as DNA, the CDR3 is TGTGCCAGCAGCACTTACCTAGCGGGAGCCACAGATACGCAGTATTTT.

The V call is TRBV6-1, the J call TRBJ2-7; 9 positions agree with TRBD1. Losses at the gene ends were 3 bases for V and 6 bases for J; bases not matched to a gene: 9. Germline CDR1 MNHNS, CDR2 SASEGT. The CDR3 sequence is 15 residues long. CDR3 sequence: CASSDGQGSPSEQYF. In DNA, the CDR3 is TGTGCCAGCAGTGACGGACAGGGGAGTCCCTCCGAGCAGTACTTC.

CDR3 region: CASSNPQGTNTEAFF. The CDR3 nucleotides read TGTGCCAGCAGTAACCCTCAGGGGACGAACACTGAAGCTTTCTTT. This chain joins TRBV2 and TRBJ1-1, with a tentative D call TRBD1 (6 bases). The V end lost 5 bases, the J end lost 1 base, and 14 bases lay between the germline ends. CDR3 size: 15 residues. The germline CDR1 and CDR2 sequences are SNHLY and FYNNEI.

This rearrangement joins TRBV10-3 to TRBJ1-1; a possible D gene is TRBD1 (5 bases). Germline V gives CDR1 ENHRY, CDR2 SYGVKD. The CDR3 length is 13 residues. Trimming removed 6 bases at V and 7 bases at J, with 15 bases between. CDR3 in amino acids: CAISVGLQVEAFF. Written as DNA, the CDR3 is TGTGCCATCAGCGTGGGTTTACAGGTTGAAGCTTTCTTT.

The rearrangement uses TRBV7-9 and TRBJ2-1; D is possibly TRBD2 (5 bases). The CDR3 runs 15 residues. Germline lookup yields CDR1 SEHNR and CDR2 FQNEAQ (reference sequence). Trimming stripped 4 bases from V and 0 bases from J, with 10 bases between. CDR3 amino acids: CASSSRGSSYNEQFF. CDR3 coding DNA: TGTGCCAGCAGCTCCCGGGGAAGCTCCTACAATGAGCAGTTCTTC. Based on the CDR3 plus reference TRBV7-9 and TRBJ2-1, the full variable domain is DTGVSQNPRHKITKRGQNVTFRCDPISEHNRLYWYRQTLGQGPEFLTYFQNEAQLEKSRLLSDRFSAERPKGSFSTLEIQRTEQGDSAMYLCASSSRGSSYNEQFFGPGTRLTVL.

The genes are TRBV7-6 and TRBJ2-2, with TRBD2 identical over 8 bases. This CDR3 spans 16 amino acids. Germline-derived CDR1 and CDR2 are SGHVS and FNYEAQ. V dropped 1 base and J dropped 0; count of bases not matched to a gene: 1. CDR3 DNA sequence: TGTGCCAGCAGCTTAGTCGGGGGGGCGAACACCGGGGAGCTGTTTTTT. Translating it yields CASSLVGGANTGELFF.

The V and J genes are TRBV9 and TRBJ1-3; 9 bases fit TRBD1. The trim removed 2 bases at V and 10 bases at J, leaving 16 bases unmatched. Germline CDR1 is SGDLS and CDR2 is YYNGEE. CDR3 size: 17 residues. The CDR3 protein is CASSVQPGGQGGRTIYF. CDR3 nucleotides: TGTGCCAGCAGCGTGCAACCCGGGGGACAGGGAGGACGTACCATATATTTT.

CDR3 DNA sequence: TGTGCCAGCTCACCACCGCAGGGACAAGAGACCCAGTACTTC. Translating gives CASSPPQGQETQYF. The chain has TRBV18 and TRBJ2-5; TRBD1 might be the D (5 bases). Trimming pared 0 bases from V and 2 bases from J, leaving 7 bases between. The CDR3 runs to 14 residues. Germline-derived CDR1 and CDR2 are KGHSH and LQKENI.

This chain connects TRBV5-1 to TRBJ1-2; 8 nucleotides agree with TRBD1. Losses at the gene ends were 0 bases for V and 8 bases for J; bases not matched to a gene: 9. The germline CDR1 and CDR2 sequences are SGHRS and YFSETQ. The CDR3 runs 15 residues. The CDR3 nucleotides are TGCGCCAGCAGCTTGGGAGCAGGGGGCAGCGGCGGCTACACCTTC. Encoded protein: CASSLGAGGSGGYTF. Full variable domain (missing parts from reference TRBV5-1 and TRBJ1-2): KAGVTQTPRYLIKTRGQQVTLSCSPISGHRSVSWYQQTPGQGLQFLFEYFSETQRNKGNFPGRFSGRQFSNSRSEMNVSTLELGDSALYLCASSLGAGGSGGYTFGSGTRLTVV.

V usage is TRBV4-2 and J usage is TRBJ1-2; 7 bases match TRBD1. Trimming removed 0 bases from V and 3 bases from J; junction bases left unmatched: 1. The CDR3 has 14 residues. Germline-derived CDR1 and CDR2 are LGHNA and YNFKEQ. CDR3 in amino acids: CASSQETGDYGYTF. The CDR3 coding sequence is TGTGCCAGCAGCCAAGAAACAGGGGACTATGGCTACACCTTC.

Regarding this clone: The junction and the germline gene differ at one end; a read error may be behind it. The V call is TRBV7-7, the J call TRBJ2-2; 7 positions agree with TRBD1. Germline CDR1 and CDR2: SSHAT and FNYEAQ (reference sequence). This CDR3 spans 16 amino acids. CDR3 protein: CASSDRQGENTGELFF. CDR3 DNA sequence: TGTGCTAGCAGCGACCGACAGGGAGAGAACACCGGGGAGCTGTTTTTT.

The V gene is TRBV6-5, the J gene TRBJ2-7; TRBD2 matches 7 bases. Germline V gives CDR1 MNHEY, CDR2 SVGAGI. V trimming: 4 bases; J trimming: 9 bases; junction bases outside the gene matches: 15. The CDR3 is made up of 15 amino acids. The CDR3 spells CASSWLRGEKGRQYF. CDR3 bases: TGTGCCAGCAGTTGGCTCCGGGGGGAAAAAGGGAGGCAGTACTTC.

This clone was seen once. This chain connects TRBV28 to TRBJ2-5; TRBD1 agrees at 10 bases. The CDR3 contains 16 residues. Trimming cost V 6 bases and J 5 bases; bases outside gene matches: 12. CDR1 is MDHEN, CDR2 SYDVKM, per germline. The DNA of the CDR3 is TGTGCCAGCAGCCGGTTGGGACAGGGGATTGGGGAGACCCAGTACTTC. As protein: CASSRLGQGIGETQYF. Supplemented by reference TRBV28 and TRBJ2-5, the full variable domain reads DVKVTQSSRYLVKRTGEKVFLECVQDMDHENMFWYRQDPGLGLRLIYFSYDVKMKEKGDIPEGYSVSREKKERFSLILESASTNQTSMYLCASSRLGQGIGETQYFGPGTRLLVL.

This chain links TRBV5-1 with TRBJ1-2; D is perhaps TRBD1 (5 bases). This CDR3 has 14 residues. Germline CDR1 and CDR2: SGHRS and YFSETQ. Between the trimmed V and J ends, which lost 2 bases and 8 bases, there was a span of 16 bases. Here the CDR3 DNA reads TGCGCCAGCAGCTTCGGGGGGACGTTGGAAGGCTACACCTTC. Its protein product is CASSFGGTLEGYTF.

The CDR3 is CASSDRVGYGYTF. CDR3 nucleotides: TGTGCCAGCAGCGACAGGGTAGGGTATGGCTACACCTTC. V and J are TRBV5-4 and TRBJ1-2, with TRBD1 matching over 7 bases. Germline values: CDR1 SGHNT, CDR2 YYREEE (reference sequence). The V and J ends lost 4 bases and 5 bases, in that order; junction bases with no gene match: 5. The CDR3 spans 13 residues.

In DNA form, the CDR3 reads TGTGCCATCAGTACCGGACAGGGAGCAGGTGAGCAGTTCTTC. Its protein is CAISTGQGAGEQFF. This sequence joins TRBV10-3 and TRBJ2-1; the match to TRBD1 covers 8 bases. Germline V gene data show CDR1 as ENHRY and CDR2 as SYGVKD. CDR3 length: 14 amino acids. V lost 5 bases and J lost 9; bases outside the gene matches: 9.

The rearrangement links TRBV11-2 to TRBJ2-1; D gene ambiguous. Germline CDR1 reads SGHAT; CDR2 reads FQNNGV. There are 13 residues in the CDR3. With 0 bases removed from V and 5 bases from J, the gap between germline ends came to 5 bases. The CDR3 region is CASSLDPDNEQFF. The CDR3 DNA sequence: TGTGCCAGCAGCTTAGATCCCGACAATGAGCAGTTCTTC.